This T cell receptor (beta chain) was recorded in a study of T cell repertoires in cytomegalovirus infection. Whole-study context: It was the public TCR beta signatures that indicated both CMV infection and matching HLA type.

MiXCR, run by TCRdb on the reads, gives a single entry per CDR3 protein. The profile shows roughly 300,000 distinct CDR3 sequences, roughly 25% of them singletons. This clonotype occurred a few times. What it binds is not known. General observations from the study: Dominating the ex vivo response were HLA-C-restricted CMV-specific TCR beta clonotypes. Cumulated frequencies of public TCR beta families served to identify carriers of CMV plus the relevant HLA.

The sample was PBMCs. This TCR was recovered from a human donor in good health (CMV status not recorded). Some clones in this sample may be carry-over from other donors' samples.

The CDR3 protein is CASSYLGLAGVTLSYEQYF. The CDR3 bases are TGTGCCAGCAGCTACCTCGGACTAGCGGGAGTAACCTTATCCTACGAGCAGTACTTC. The chain carries TRBV7-2 and TRBJ2-7; 13 nucleotides align to TRBD2. Trimming at V came to 4 bases and at J to 1 base, leaving 13 bases not matched to a gene. CDR3 length: 19 amino acids. CDR1 and CDR2 (germline): SGHTA, FQGNSA.